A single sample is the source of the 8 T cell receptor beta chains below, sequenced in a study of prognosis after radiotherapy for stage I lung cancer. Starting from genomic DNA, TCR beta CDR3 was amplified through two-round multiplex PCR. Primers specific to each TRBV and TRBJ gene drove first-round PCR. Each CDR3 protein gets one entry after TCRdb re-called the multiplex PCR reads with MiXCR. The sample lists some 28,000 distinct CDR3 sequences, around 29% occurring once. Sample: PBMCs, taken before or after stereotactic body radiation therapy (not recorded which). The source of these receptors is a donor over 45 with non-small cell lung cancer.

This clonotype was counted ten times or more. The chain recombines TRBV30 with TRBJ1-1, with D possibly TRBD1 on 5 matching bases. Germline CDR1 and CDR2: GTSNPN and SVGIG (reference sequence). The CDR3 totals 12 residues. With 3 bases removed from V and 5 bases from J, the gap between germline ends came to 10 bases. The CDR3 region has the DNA TGTGCCTGGAGGGGGCGAAGGACTGAAGCTTTCTTT. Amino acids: CAWRGRRTEAFF.

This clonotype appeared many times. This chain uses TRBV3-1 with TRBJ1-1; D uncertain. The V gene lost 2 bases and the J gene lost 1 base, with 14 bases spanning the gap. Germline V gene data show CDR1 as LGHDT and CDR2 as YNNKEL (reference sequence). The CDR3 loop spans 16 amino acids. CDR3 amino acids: CASSQFPQEGNTEAFF. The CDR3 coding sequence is TGTGCCAGCAGCCAATTCCCCCAAGAGGGGAACACTGAAGCTTTCTTT.

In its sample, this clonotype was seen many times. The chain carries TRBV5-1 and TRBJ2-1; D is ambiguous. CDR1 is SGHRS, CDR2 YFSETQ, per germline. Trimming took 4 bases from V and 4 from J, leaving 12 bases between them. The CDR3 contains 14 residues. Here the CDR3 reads CASSQEQSYNEQFF. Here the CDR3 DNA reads TGCGCCAGCAGCCAGGAACAGAGTTACAATGAGCAGTTCTTC.

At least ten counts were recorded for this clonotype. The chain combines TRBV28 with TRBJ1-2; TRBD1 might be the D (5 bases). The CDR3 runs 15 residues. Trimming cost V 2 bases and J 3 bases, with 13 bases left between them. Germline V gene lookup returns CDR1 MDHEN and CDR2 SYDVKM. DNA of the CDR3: TGTGCCAGCAGTTTAATGGGACCGGTGGACTATGGCTACACCTTC. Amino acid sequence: CASSLMGPVDYGYTF.

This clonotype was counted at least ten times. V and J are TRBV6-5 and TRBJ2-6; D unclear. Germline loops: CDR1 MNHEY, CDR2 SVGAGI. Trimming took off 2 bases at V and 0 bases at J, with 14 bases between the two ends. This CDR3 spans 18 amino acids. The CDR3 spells CASSYQGPRYSGANVLTF. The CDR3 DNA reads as TGTGCCAGCAGTTACCAAGGACCGCGGTACTCTGGGGCCAACGTCCTGACTTTC.

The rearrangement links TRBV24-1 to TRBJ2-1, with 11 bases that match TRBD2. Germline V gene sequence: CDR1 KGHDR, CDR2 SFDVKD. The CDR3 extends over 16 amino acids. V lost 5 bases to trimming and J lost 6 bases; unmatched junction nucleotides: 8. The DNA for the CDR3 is TGTGCCACCAGTGGCCCACTAGCGGGAGACGCCAATGAGCAGTTCTTC. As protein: CATSGPLAGDANEQFF.

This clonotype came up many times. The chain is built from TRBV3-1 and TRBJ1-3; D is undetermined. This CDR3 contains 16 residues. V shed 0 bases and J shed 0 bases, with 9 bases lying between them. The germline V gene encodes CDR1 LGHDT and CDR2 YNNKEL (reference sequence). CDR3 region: CASSQEATDSGNTIYF. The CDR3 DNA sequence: TGTGCCAGCAGCCAAGAGGCCACAGACTCTGGAAACACCATATATTTT.

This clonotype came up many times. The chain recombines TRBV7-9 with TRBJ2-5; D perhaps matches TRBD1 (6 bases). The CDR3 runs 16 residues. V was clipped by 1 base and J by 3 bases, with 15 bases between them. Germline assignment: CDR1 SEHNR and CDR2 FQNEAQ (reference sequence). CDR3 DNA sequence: TGTGCCAGCAGCTTAGGGGCAGGGGCCCTGAAAGAGACCCAGTACTTC. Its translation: CASSLGAGALKETQYF.